Listed here is a single T cell receptor beta chain. This clone was observed once. Its antigen target is currently unknown. It has no much larger one-base neighbor in the sample; base qualities were not kept. These data come from a study of T cell responses to AZD1222 COVID-19 vaccine (dated by TCRdb to the early 2020s). For context, the study as a whole: A total of under 250 trial participants underwent TCR sequencing, of whom about 200 had received two doses of AZD1222 and some 25 had received two doses of the MenACWY control vaccine. Enrollment into the trials was organized by age into subgroups of 18-55, 56-69 and 70-plus years, and those subgroups contained approximately 160, 26 and 62 TCR-sequenced participants, respectively. General findings and caveats noted by the study authors: In the small 56-69-year group, the increase in depth fell short of significance, most likely because of low power. After two AZD1222 doses, spike-specific TCR breadth and depth were significantly higher than at day 0 and than in MenACWY recipients. Nearly half of unique spike-specific TCRs reportedly recognized epitopes outside regions mutated in the B.1.351 and B.1.1.7 variants. Conclusions about previously exposed vaccinees were limited because only a handful of AZD1222 recipients were SARS-CoV-2 seropositive at baseline. Vaccine-associated CD4 TCRs spanned the whole spike protein, with dominant responses in regions 160-218 and 743-854. Participants were mostly white British, with more females than males. The authors suggested clonal diversity may have been underestimated. Because no day 14 peak-response samples were available, the repertoires could be characterized only after the peak T cell response.

In light of the paper, this sample's time point label describes: about 28 days (+/-7) after the second vaccine dose. AZD1222 recipients with second doses at about 4 weeks or about 12 weeks were pooled, because spike-specific TCR depth and breadth did not differ between schedules. The vaccinee samples were drawn from two UK trials, COV001 and COV002, one of which was a single-blind randomized controlled phase 2/3 trial testing AZD1222 (ChAdOx1 nCoV-19) in healthy adults. Trial participant PBMC samples were collected at day 0 and day 28 after the second dose for TCRbeta chain sequencing. The germline V gene sets CDR1 to LGHNA and CDR2 to YSLEER. V is cut by 0 bases and J by 5 bases, and the space between the germline ends is 14 bases. The CDR3 contains 15 residues, cysteine and phenylalanine counted. Only CDR3 DNA remains: 45 bases, in frame from the first base. The CDR3 regions of human TCRbeta chains were analyzed by immunosequencing. The paper's data handling went like this. Repertoire TCRs were matched against a reference library of SARS-CoV-2-specific TCRs generated with the MIRA antigen-specificity platform. Breadth was defined as the fraction of unique TCRs that were SARS-CoV-2-associated, and depth was defined as the fraction of total T cells that were SARS-CoV-2-associated. Using the MIRA data, every spike-specific TCR was mapped to the spike region that the TCR reacted to and assigned to either a CD4 or a CD8 class. Log10-transformed breadth and depth values were compared by one-way ANOVA with Sidak's multiple comparisons tests. The table was pulled from immuneACCESS by TCRdb, which kept in-frame rearrangements only. Such tables lose some clones; where checked, under half of the loss comes from unresolved V genes, and the rest has no known cause. The V and J calls and the clone size are those of that table, but D and trimming were determined from the DNA. Here the sample has 43,000 or so clones; less than 95% occur a single time. Together, the top ten hold about two fifths of the sample.

The source was peripheral blood, collected 28 days after the second AZD1222 dose. This receptor was taken from an adult who received the AZD1222 COVID-19 vaccine. The rearranged chain carries TRBV4-3 and TRBJ2-7; the D gene cannot be resolved beyond TRBD1 or TRBD2, each matching 5 bases. The nucleotide sequence is TGCGCCAGCAGCCAAGATGGGGACCCCGACAACGAGCAGTACTTC. It codes for CASSQDGDPDNEQYF.